This T cell receptor beta chain was identified in a study of vaccination effects on CD4 cells after COVID-19. TCRdb keeps only in-frame clones here, not all; method: immunoSEQ multiplex PCR. The repertoire holds 25,000 to 30,000 clones, with around 86% as singletons. About this clone: The antigen remains undetermined.

In the ViraFEST assay, antigen-specific CD4+ clonotypes were identified by expansion after peptide-pool stimulation. CD4+ T cell isolation took place after about nine days of culture. Each participant was administered two doses of either the BNT162b2 or the mRNA-1273 vaccine. Having tested negative for nucleocapsid antibodies, the vaccine recipients showed no prior SARS-CoV-2 infection. Each culture well received a few million PBMC. These cells were then cultured in IMDM with about 10 IU/ml IL-2 and around 9.6 ug/ml peptides. Specimen: CD4+ T cells from PBMCs cultured with SARS-CoV-2 spike peptides, collected after COVID-19 vaccination. The TCR was taken from a human donor who received a COVID-19 vaccine. Some clones in this sample may be carry-over from other donors' samples.

CDR3 protein: CASSRYRGPGYGYTF. Here the CDR3 DNA reads TGTGCCAGCAGCAGATACAGGGGGCCGGGTTATGGCTACACCTTC. V is TRBV27 and J is TRBJ1-2, with 9 bases identical to TRBD1. J was trimmed by 5 bases and V by 6 bases; bases with no gene match: 10. The germline V gene encodes CDR1 MNHEY and CDR2 SMNVEV (reference sequence). This CDR3 is 15 amino acids long.